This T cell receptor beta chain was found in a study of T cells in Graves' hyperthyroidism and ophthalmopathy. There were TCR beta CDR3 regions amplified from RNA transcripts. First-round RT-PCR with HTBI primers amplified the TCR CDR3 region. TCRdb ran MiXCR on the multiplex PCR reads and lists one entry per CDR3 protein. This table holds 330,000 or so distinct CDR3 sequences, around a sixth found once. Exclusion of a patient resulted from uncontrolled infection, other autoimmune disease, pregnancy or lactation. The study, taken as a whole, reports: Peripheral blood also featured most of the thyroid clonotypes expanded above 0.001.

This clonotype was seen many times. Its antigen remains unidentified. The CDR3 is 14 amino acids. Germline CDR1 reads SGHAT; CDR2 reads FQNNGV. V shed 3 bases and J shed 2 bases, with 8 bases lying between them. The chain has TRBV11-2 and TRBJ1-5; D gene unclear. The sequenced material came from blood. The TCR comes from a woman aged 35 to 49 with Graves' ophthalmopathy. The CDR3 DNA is TGTGCCAGCAGCTTGGATCTTGGCAATCAGCCCCAGCATTTT. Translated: CASSLDLGNQPQHF.